The 18 T cell receptor beta chains listed next were all sequenced from one sample in a study of lymphopenia after photon versus proton radiotherapy (dated by TCRdb to about 2019). The library was prepared using the immunoSEQ multiplex PCR assay. The table comes from immuneACCESS by way of TCRdb, which keeps in-frame sequences with V and J called. Part of the clones is missing from these tables; in studies checked, under half for an unresolved V gene and the rest for unknown reasons. This sample lists tens of thousands of clones; 84% were detected once. The ten biggest clones cover more than 12% of the sample. This specimen was peripheral blood, taken from a patient treated with proton-based radiotherapy. Every receptor here comes from a woman in her 70s with pancreatic cancer.

The chain has TRBV19 and TRBJ1-5; D remains ambiguous. V was cut by 2 bases and J by 0 bases, with 5 bases left in between. CDR3 size: 14 residues. Germline CDR1 LNHDA, CDR2 SQIVND (reference sequence). The CDR3 coding sequence is TGTGCCAGTAGTATAAGAGATAGCAATCAGCCCCAGCATTTT. This translates into CASSIRDSNQPQHF.

The chain links TRBV6-6 to TRBJ1-1; D unresolved. This CDR3 region has 13 residues. V gave up 6 bases and J gave up 4 bases, with 12 bases separating them. Germline V gene data show CDR1 as MNHNY and CDR2 as SVGAGI (reference sequence). The CDR3 loop is CASSPVGGTEAFF. CDR3 nucleotide sequence: TGTGCCAGCAGCCCCGTGGGTGGCACTGAAGCTTTCTTT.

The genes are TRBV28 and TRBJ1-3; D is unclear. The V gene's germline CDR1 is MDHEN and CDR2 SYDVKM. This CDR3 comprises 15 residues. The ends were cut back, 1 base at V and 0 bases at J, with 7 bases in the middle. CDR3 in amino acids: CASSLLQASGNTIYF. CDR3 in DNA: TGTGCCAGCAGTTTATTGCAGGCCTCTGGAAACACCATATATTTT.

A remark on this clone: Sequence at one end of the junction differs from germline and may be a read error. This sequence joins TRBV27 and TRBJ2-7, with 9 bases fitting TRBD1. Germline CDR1 reads MNHEY; CDR2 reads SMNVEV (reference sequence). The CDR3 loop spans 14 amino acids. CDR3 DNA: TGTGTCAGCAGTTTCACGGGACAGGGATACGAGCAGTACTTC. Protein product: CVSSFTGQGYEQYF.

V and J are TRBV27 and TRBJ2-6; TRBD2 might be the D (5 bases). The ends were cut back, 5 bases at V and 2 bases at J, with 10 bases in the middle. The germline CDR1 and CDR2 sequences are MNHEY and SMNVEV (reference sequence). The CDR3 spans 15 residues. This CDR3 is CASSPLGTGANVLTF. CDR3 in DNA: TGTGCCAGCAGTCCCCTCGGGACTGGGGCCAACGTCCTGACTTTC.

This clone was seen only a few times. The chain employs TRBV27 and TRBJ1-6, with D uncertain. The CDR3 contains 12 residues. Trimming pared 0 bases from V and 15 bases from J, leaving 9 bases between. Germline values: CDR1 MNHEY, CDR2 SMNVEV (reference sequence). In DNA form, the CDR3 reads TGTGCCAGCAGTTTATCGGGGTTTAACCTCCACTTT. Translated: CASSLSGFNLHF.

The V and J genes are TRBV28 and TRBJ2-5; TRBD2 matches at 9 bases. The CDR3 has 15 residues. Trimming removed 4 bases from V and 4 bases from J; junction bases left unmatched: 7. Germline CDR1 is MDHEN and CDR2 is SYDVKM. The CDR3 loop reads CASSSYSGSGETQYF. The CDR3 DNA follows: TGTGCCAGCAGTTCGTATAGCGGGAGCGGAGAGACCCAGTACTTC.

As to this clone: One end of the junction varies from germline; a read error may be responsible. This rearrangement joins TRBV4-2 to TRBJ1-1; a weak D match, TRBD1 (6 bases). The CDR3 covers 12 residues. CDR1 is LGHNA and CDR2 is YNFKEQ in the germline V gene. The CDR3 spells CASSQGGGPAGF. The CDR3 region has the DNA TGTGCCAGCAGCCAAGGTGGGGGGCCAGCAGGATTT.

The chain is built from TRBV29-1 and TRBJ2-2; possibly TRBD1 or TRBD2 for D (5 bases each). The CDR3 has 17 residues. CDR1 and CDR2 (germline): SQVTM, ANQGSEA. V was pared by 0 bases and J by 3 bases, with 17 bases between. CDR3 amino acids: CSVEDNSWGSYTGELFF. The CDR3 DNA is TGCAGCGTTGAAGATAATTCGTGGGGGAGTTACACCGGGGAGCTGTTTTTT.

V gene TRBV5-6 combines with J gene TRBJ1-2; D is uncertain. Germline V lookup: CDR1 SGHDT, CDR2 YYEEEE. This CDR3 is 14 amino acids long. The germline V and J ends were trimmed by 5 bases and 2 bases, with 13 bases remaining between them. The CDR3 protein is CASRRREVNYGYTF. The DNA of the CDR3 is TGTGCCAGCAGGCGGCGGGAGGTCAACTATGGCTACACCTTC.

The chain recombines TRBV7-3 with TRBJ2-5, with D uncertain. The V gene lost 4 bases and the J gene lost 3 bases, with 9 bases spanning the gap. This CDR3 has 13 amino acids. The germline CDR1 and CDR2 sequences are SGHTA and FQGTGA. Here the CDR3 reads CASSSSWEETQYF. DNA of the CDR3: TGTGCCAGCAGCTCAAGTTGGGAAGAGACCCAGTACTTC.

CDR3 region: CASRLAYWTSEILTYEQYF. DNA of the CDR3: TGTGCAAGTCGCTTAGCTTACTGGACTAGCGAGATATTAACCTACGAGCAGTACTTC. V gene TRBV12-2 combines with J gene TRBJ2-7; TRBD2, the D gene given by the table, was not confirmed from the DNA. TRBV12-2 is a listed pseudogene. This CDR3 is 19 amino acids long.

The rearrangement joins TRBV28 to TRBJ2-4, with a possible D match to TRBD1 (6 bases). In germline, CDR1 is MDHEN, CDR2 SYDVKM. This CDR3 region has 15 residues. The V end was cut by 6 bases, the J end by 0 bases, with 12 bases between. CDR3 sequence reads: CASSREGVAKNIQYF. DNA of the CDR3: TGTGCCAGCAGCCGAGAGGGGGTAGCCAAAAACATTCAGTACTTC.

This clone was recorded once. The rearrangement links TRBV19 to TRBJ1-5, with TRBD1 identical over 10 bases. In germline, CDR1 is LNHDA, CDR2 SQIVND (reference sequence). J was trimmed by 10 bases and V by 5 bases; bases with no gene match: 11. The CDR3 contains 15 residues. CDR3 bases: TGTGCCAGTAGTGTAACGACAGGGGGCCCTTACCCCCAGCATTTT. Its translation is CASSVTTGGPYPQHF.

The J gene is TRBJ2-2, the V gene TRBV11-1, with a weak D call TRBD1 (6 bases). CDR1 and CDR2 (germline): SGHAT, FQDESV (reference sequence). This CDR3 region has 15 residues. Trimming shortened V by 7 bases and J by 1 base, and 13 bases separated the two germline ends. CDR3 bases: TGTGCCAGCATCCCCACAGGGATGAACACCGGGGAGCTGTTTTTT. Protein sequence: CASIPTGMNTGELFF.

This chain links TRBV6-5 with TRBJ2-7, with TRBD2 as a possible D gene (6 bases). V lost 6 bases and J 3 bases, leaving 15 bases between the germline ends. Per the germline V gene, CDR1 is MNHEY and CDR2 is SVGAGI. The CDR3 spans 14 residues. CDR3 coding DNA: TGTGCCAGCAGATCGTCGGCGGGAAACTACGAGCAGTACTTC. This gives the protein CASRSSAGNYEQYF.

This clone was detected only a few times. This chain uses TRBV19 with TRBJ2-7, with 9 bases lining up with TRBD1. CDR1 LNHDA and CDR2 SQIVND come from the germline V gene (reference sequence). V shed 7 bases, J shed 5 bases, and the junction held 6 bases outside the gene matches. The CDR3 totals 13 residues. The CDR3 region has the DNA TGTGCCAGTAAGGGGACAGGGATCGACGAGCAGTACTTC. Protein sequence: CASKGTGIDEQYF.

V is TRBV29-1 and J is TRBJ1-1, with TRBD1 as a possible D gene (6 bases). Germline loops: CDR1 SQVTM, CDR2 ANQGSEA. The CDR3 is made up of 13 amino acids. The V end lost 5 bases, the J end lost 4 bases, and 14 bases lay between the germline ends. The CDR3: CSVSRTEPTEAFF. CDR3 in DNA: TGCAGCGTTTCTCGGACAGAGCCCACTGAAGCTTTCTTT.